The present entry profiles one TCR beta chain with its context. As yet, its antigen is unknown. The data are from a study of T cell responses to AZD1222 COVID-19 vaccine. General observations from the study: Variant regions that are unmutated are reportedly the target of nearly half of spike-specific TCRs. Most donors were white British and more were female, and clonal diversity was possibly underestimated.

CDR1 is SGHTA, CDR2 FQGNSA, per germline. With 4 bases clipped from V and 3 bases from J, the junction kept 8 bases outside the gene matches. This CDR3 has 16 residues. Clones were read by immunoSEQ multiplex PCR, and TCRdb kept only the in-frame ones, dropping some. This table holds about 140,000 clones. The rearrangement joins TRBV7-2 to TRBJ2-2; 7 bases map to TRBD2. Sequencing used peripheral blood. The clonotype originates from an adult in good health. The CDR3 here is CASSYGTNIYTGELFF. In nucleotides, the CDR3 is TGTGCCAGCAGCTACGGGACTAATATTTACACCGGGGAGCTGTTTTTT.